This T cell receptor (beta chain) comes out of a study of OX40 agonist ivuxolimab in advanced cancers. Background on the study: Two cutaneous melanoma patients and one hepatocellular carcinoma patient, three in all, had partial responses.

Clones were read by immunoSEQ multiplex PCR, and TCRdb kept only the in-frame ones, dropping some. The data show tens of thousands of clones, with roughly three quarters seen just once and under 4.5% held by the top ten. As regards this clone: Antigen specificity is unknown.

The study, taken as a whole, reports: No determination was made of the antigen specificity of the expanded peripheral T cells. More expanded clones were seen, on average, in CD8+ T cells than in CD4+.

Germline CDR1 SGHTA, CDR2 FQGTGA. The CDR3 totals 14 residues. V lost 5 bases and J 6 bases, leaving 15 bases between the germline ends. Sample: CD4+ or CD8+ T cells sorted from blood, taken in a trial of the OX40 agonist ivuxolimab. The chain uses TRBV7-3 and TRBJ2-3, with D perhaps being TRBD1 or TRBD2 (5 bases each). The clonotype comes from an adult with an advanced solid tumor such as melanoma, head and neck, liver or kidney cancer. The CDR3 DNA reads TGTGCCAGCAGCCCGGGGCCCAGCTCGGATACGCAGTATTTT. This gives the protein CASSPGPSSDTQYF.